This T cell receptor beta chain was sequenced in a study of tumor-infiltrating lymphocytes in localized non-small cell lung cancer. At the level of the study: The cohort mixed smokers and never-smokers, several histologies, and some post-neoadjuvant-chemotherapy samples. The study, taken as a whole, reports: Only some patients had TCR sequencing, depending on available tissue. Each assay used a separate piece of the same tissue. No link was found between tumor T-cell fraction and recurrence-free survival.

The CDR3 is 14 residues long. Losses at the gene ends were 6 bases for V and 6 bases for J; bases not matched to a gene: 11. Germline lookup yields CDR1 MNHNY and CDR2 SVGAGI (reference sequence). With regard to this clone: Its antigen is not known.

Some clones are missing from TCRdb's copy, which holds only in-frame ones; the method was immunoSEQ multiplex PCR. The sample consists of about 16,000 clones, about 42% of them appearing once. The TCR originated in a human donor with non-small cell lung cancer. The sequenced sample was lung tumor tissue. The chain combines TRBV6-6 with TRBJ2-7; 7 bases match TRBD1. The CDR3 DNA is TGTGCCAGCAGCACGCCGAGGGGGCAGCGCGAGCAGTACTTC. It is translated as CASSTPRGQREQYF.